This entry describes one T cell receptor (beta chain). Its antigen is undetermined. The data derive from a study of cytomegalovirus exposure and HLA in healthy donors. Study-wide context: HLA-typed donors were the source of 90 million or so unique TCRs, which an early data release held.

This PCR relied on a set of 60 Vbeta primers and 13 Jbeta primers. The table came from immunoSEQ multiplex PCR; TCRdb's copy has only in-frame clones and leaves some out. The data show approximately 74,000 clones, about 64% seen once. General observations from the study: An analysis was carried out later, and it reportedly showed fewer N-insertions in an Asian-associated ancestry cluster than the approximately 700-donor mean.

Germline CDR1 is SSHAT and CDR2 is FNYEAQ (reference sequence). CDR3 length: 15 residues. With 5 bases clipped from V and 5 bases from J, the junction kept 9 bases outside the gene matches. This TCR came from a man aged 30 to 39 in good health and CMV-seropositive. V usage is TRBV7-7 and J usage is TRBJ2-5; 9 bases map to TRBD1. The source material was PBMCs. The CDR3 sequence: CASSRPQGAVETQYF. DNA of the CDR3: TGTGCCAGCAGCCGACCACAGGGGGCGGTGGAGACCCAGTACTTC.